The 31 T cell receptor beta chains in this list originate from one sample, sequenced in a study of blood T cell repertoires in COVID-19. TCRdb's copy holds only in-frame clones and misses some; the assay was immunoSEQ multiplex PCR. The sample records roughly 300,000 clones, roughly 86% being singletons. The sample taken for sequencing was peripheral blood. The receptors stem from a woman between 45 and 65 years old who had recovered from COVID-19.

This clone was seen just once. The gene calls are TRBV7-2 and TRBJ2-5, with D perhaps matching TRBD1 (5 bases). CDR1 is SGHTA and CDR2 is FQGNSA in the germline V gene. This CDR3 has 14 amino acids. Trimming pared 6 bases from V and 1 base from J, leaving 12 bases between. The CDR3 DNA is TGTGCCAGCAGGATCACGACAGCCCAAGAGACCCAGTACTTC. Its protein is CASRITTAQETQYF.

The genes are TRBV30 and TRBJ1-2, with D perhaps matching TRBD1 (6 bases). The CDR3 covers 12 residues. Looked up from germline, CDR1 is GTSNPN and CDR2 is SVGIG (reference sequence). The V gene lost 4 bases and the J gene lost 4 bases, with 10 bases spanning the gap. This chain's CDR3 is CAWNGQFYGYTF. The CDR3 nucleotides are TGTGCCTGGAACGGACAGTTCTATGGCTACACCTTC.

This chain uses TRBV5-1 with TRBJ2-3, with 14 bases that match TRBD2. The CDR3 consists of 19 residues. Germline CDR1 SGHRS, CDR2 YFSETQ. With 3 bases clipped from V and 6 bases from J, the junction kept 15 bases outside the gene matches. The CDR3 bases are TGCGCCAGCAGCTCCAACGGACTAGCGGGAGGACTAGTTAGTGATACGCAGTATTTT. This encodes CASSSNGLAGGLVSDTQYF.

The chain uses TRBV10-1 and TRBJ2-2, with D possibly matching TRBD1 (5 bases). CDR1 WNHNN and CDR2 SYGVQD come from the germline V gene (reference sequence). This CDR3 has 15 amino acids. Trimming stripped 5 bases from V and 3 bases from J, with 13 bases between. CDR3 region: CASSPGRGDTGELFF. The DNA for the CDR3 is TGCGCCAGCAGTCCAGGAAGGGGCGACACCGGGGAGCTGTTTTTT.

V is TRBV15 and J is TRBJ2-4; 12 bases agree with TRBD1. Per germline, CDR1 LNHNV and CDR2 YYDKDF (reference sequence). The junction had 9 bases not matched to a gene; V was cut back by 3 bases and J by 0 bases. CDR3 size: 19 residues. In DNA form, the CDR3 reads TGTGCCACCAGCAGTCCCGGGACAGGGGGCTTCCTAGCCAAAAACATTCAGTACTTC. It encodes CATSSPGTGGFLAKNIQYF.

The J gene is TRBJ1-2, the V gene TRBV18; D ambiguous. Deletions cut 2 bases from V and 2 bases from J, with 6 bases between. CDR1 and CDR2 from the germline V gene are KGHSH and LQKENI. The CDR3 has 13 amino acids. The CDR3 reads CASSPSENYGYTF. CDR3 bases: TGTGCCAGCTCACCATCCGAGAACTATGGCTACACCTTC.

The CDR3 region is CASKDTGHSNEQFF. DNA of the CDR3: TGTGCCAGCAAAGACACCGGCCACTCCAATGAGCAGTTCTTC. The chain has TRBV6-5 and TRBJ2-1; D ambiguous. V was cut by 7 bases and J by 6 bases, with 16 bases left in between. Germline loops: CDR1 MNHEY, CDR2 SVGAGI. The CDR3 contains 14 residues.

The chain recombines TRBV20-1 with TRBJ1-2; unclear D gene. The V and J ends lost 1 base and 12 bases respectively, with 12 bases between them. Per the germline V gene, CDR1 is DFQATT and CDR2 is SNEGSKA (reference sequence). The CDR3 is 11 residues long. CDR3 coding DNA: TGCAGTGCTAGAGTTAACTTCGATCACACCTTC. Residues: CSARVNFDHTF.

The CDR3 is CATRGGEVDTQYF. The CDR3 coding sequence is TGTGCCACCAGGGGGGGAGAGGTAGATACGCAGTATTTT. The V and J genes are TRBV10-3 and TRBJ2-3; D possibly uses TRBD1 or TRBD2 (7 bases each). Per germline, CDR1 ENHRY and CDR2 SYGVKD. Trimming removed 10 bases from V and 5 bases from J, with 16 bases in between. The CDR3 spans 13 residues.

In this sample, this clone turned up a few times. V gene TRBV11-2 combines with J gene TRBJ2-7; TRBD2 matches 7 bases. CDR3 length equals 16 residues. V shed 1 base and J 1 base; nucleotides not matched to a gene: 7. Germline lookup yields CDR1 SGHAT and CDR2 FQNNGV. CDR3 in amino acids: CASSLAFRLASYEQYF. The CDR3 DNA reads TGTGCCAGCAGCTTAGCCTTTCGACTAGCTTCCTACGAGCAGTACTTC. The full variable domain, with the rest looked up from reference TRBV11-2 and TRBJ2-7, is EAGVAQSPRYKIIEKRQSVAFWCNPISGHATLYWYQQILGQGPKLLIQFQNNGVVDDSQLPKDRFSAERLKGVDSTLKIQPAKLEDSAVYLCASSLAFRLASYEQYFGPGTRLTVT.

The chain joins TRBV6-5 to TRBJ2-7, with 9 bases fitting TRBD1. The CDR3 is made up of 14 amino acids. Trimming at V came to 6 bases and at J to 0 bases, leaving 3 bases not matched to a gene. Per the germline V gene, CDR1 is MNHEY and CDR2 is SVGAGI. CDR3 residues: CASRLGQGSYEQYF. The CDR3 DNA is TGTGCCAGCAGATTGGGACAGGGCTCCTACGAGCAGTACTTC.

The CDR3 region is CASSTPSSLETQYF. The CDR3 nucleotides read TGTGCCAGCAGTACCCCCTCTAGCCTGGAGACCCAGTACTTC. The chain joins TRBV6-6 to TRBJ2-5; D is perhaps TRBD2 (5 bases). CDR3 length: 14 residues. CDR1 and CDR2 from the germline V gene are MNHNY and SVGAGI (reference sequence). Trimming removed 5 bases at V and 5 bases at J, with 15 bases between.

The J gene is TRBJ1-1, the V gene TRBV14; a weak D match, TRBD1 (5 bases). The length of the CDR3 is 14 residues. Trimming pared 2 bases from V and 9 bases from J, leaving 16 bases between. In germline, CDR1 is SGHDN, CDR2 FVKESK. In DNA form, the CDR3 reads TGTGCCAGCAGCCAAAAAATACAGGATCCTAAAGCTTTCTTT. As protein: CASSQKIQDPKAFF. Drawing the rest from reference TRBV14 and TRBJ1-1, the complete variable domain is EAGVTQFPSHSVIEKGQTVTLRCDPISGHDNLYWYRRVMGKEIKFLLHFVKESKQDESGMPNNRFLAERTGGTYSTLKVQPAELEDSGVYFCASSQKIQDPKAFFGQGTRLTVV.

V is TRBV19 and J is TRBJ1-5, with D possibly being TRBD1 (6 bases). V was trimmed by 5 bases and J by 6 bases, leaving 14 bases between them. Germline V lookup: CDR1 LNHDA, CDR2 SQIVND (reference sequence). The CDR3 has 14 amino acids. In DNA form, the CDR3 reads TGTGCCAGTAGTCTTCCATTCAGGGGTCAGCCCCAGCATTTT. It yields the protein CASSLPFRGQPQHF.

V usage is TRBV27 and J usage is TRBJ2-7; a weak D match, TRBD2 (6 bases). Trimming took 8 bases from V and 4 from J, leaving 24 bases between them. CDR3 length: 16 amino acids. Per germline, CDR1 MNHEY and CDR2 SMNVEV (reference sequence). In DNA, the CDR3 is TGTGCCAGCCGGAGGGGAAGTTCCCCGGTCTCGTACGAGCAGTACTTC. Its protein is CASRRGSSPVSYEQYF.

The chain has TRBV29-1 and TRBJ2-7; tentative D call: TRBD1 (6 bases). This CDR3 is 10 amino acids long. Per the germline V gene, CDR1 is SQVTM and CDR2 is ANQGSEA. Trimming took off 6 bases at V and 5 bases at J, with 8 bases between the two ends. In nucleotides, the CDR3 is TGCAGCGTCGCAGGGGACGAGCAGTACTTC. Amino acid sequence: CSVAGDEQYF.

The CDR3: CASSPTGAGYTF. In DNA, the CDR3 is TGTGCCAGCAGTCCGACAGGGGCGGGCTACACCTTC. This chain connects TRBV27 to TRBJ1-2; 8 nucleotides line up with TRBD1. The V segment lost 5 bases and the J segment 8 bases; nucleotides outside the gene matches: 4. The CDR3 spans 12 residues. CDR1 MNHEY and CDR2 SMNVEV come from the germline V gene (reference sequence).

The V call is TRBV24-1, the J call TRBJ1-4; D is uncertain. The CDR3 totals 15 residues. Trimming removed 2 bases at V and 0 bases at J, with 6 bases between. From germline, CDR1 is KGHDR and CDR2 SFDVKD. The CDR3 DNA sequence: TGTGCCACCAGTGATTCGTTAGCAACTAATGAAAAACTGTTTTTT. Encoded protein: CATSDSLATNEKLFF.

The V and J genes are TRBV28 and TRBJ2-1; TRBD2 is a possible D gene (6 bases). CDR3 size: 15 residues. The V and J ends lost 2 bases and 0 bases respectively, with 8 bases between them. Germline CDR1 is MDHEN and CDR2 is SYDVKM. CDR3 DNA: TGTGCCAGCAGTTTAGGCGGGATCTCCTACAATGAGCAGTTCTTC. Protein product: CASSLGGISYNEQFF.

This chain connects TRBV6-5 to TRBJ1-6; D call uncertain. The germline V gene encodes CDR1 MNHEY and CDR2 SVGAGI. Between the trimmed V and J ends, which lost 7 bases and 3 bases, there was a span of 10 bases. There are 14 residues in the CDR3. The CDR3 loop reads CASMRANYNSPLHF. In DNA form, the CDR3 reads TGTGCCAGCATGAGAGCTAACTATAATTCACCCCTCCACTTT.

The chain is built from TRBV30 and TRBJ2-1, with 9 bases identical to TRBD2. The trim removed 4 bases at V and 7 bases at J, leaving 5 bases unmatched. Germline CDR1 reads GTSNPN; CDR2 reads SVGIG (reference sequence). CDR3 length: 13 amino acids. The CDR3 nucleotides read TGTGCCTGGACGCGGGGGGGCCAGAATGAGCAGTTCTTC. Its translation: CAWTRGGQNEQFF.

The chain carries TRBV5-8 and TRBJ1-2; maybe TRBD1 (5 bases). CDR1 SGHTS and CDR2 YDEGEE come from the germline V gene. The CDR3 is 14 residues long. Trimming pared 6 bases from V and 1 base from J, leaving 13 bases between. The CDR3 DNA sequence: TGTGCCAGCACGGTGGCAGGGCGTAACTATGGCTACACCTTC. It specifies CASTVAGRNYGYTF. The full variable domain, its missing parts supplied by reference TRBV5-8 and TRBJ1-2, is EAGVTQSPTHLIKTRGQQATLRCSPISGHTSVYWYQQALGLGLQFLLWYDEGEERNRGNFPPRFSGRQFPNYSSELNVNALELEDSALYLCASTVAGRNYGYTFGSGTRLTVV.

V gene TRBV7-9 combines with J gene TRBJ2-1; TRBD2 matches at 7 bases. There are 15 residues in the CDR3. V lost 1 base, J lost 9 bases, and 9 bases stayed unmatched. Germline assignment: CDR1 SEHNR and CDR2 FQNEAQ (reference sequence). CDR3 loop: CASSLDSSGVFEQFF. The CDR3 DNA reads TGTGCCAGCAGCTTAGATTCTAGCGGAGTCTTTGAGCAGTTCTTC. The full variable domain, its missing parts supplied by reference TRBV7-9 and TRBJ2-1, is DTGVSQNPRHKITKRGQNVTFRCDPISEHNRLYWYRQTLGQGPEFLTYFQNEAQLEKSRLLSDRFSAERPKGSFSTLEIQRTEQGDSAMYLCASSLDSSGVFEQFFGPGTRLTVL.

CDR3 sequence (DNA): TGTGCTAGTGGCAGGGGCTCTGGAAACACCATATATTTT. Translation gives CASGRGSGNTIYF. The V gene is TRBV12-5, the J gene TRBJ1-3, with D possibly matching TRBD1 (6 bases). The CDR3 runs to 13 residues. V shed 6 bases and J shed 0 bases, with 6 bases lying between them. The germline V gene has CDR1 LGHNT and CDR2 FRNRAP.

As regards this clone: Germline and junction disagree at one end, which may indicate a read error. The chain uses TRBV29-1 and TRBJ2-7, with 9 bases fitting TRBD2. This CDR3 spans 17 amino acids. CDR1 and CDR2 from the germline V gene are SQVTM and ANQGSEA. The CDR3 nucleotides read TGCAGCGTCGAAGTCCTTTCTAGCGGGACTAGGGAGTACGAGCAGTACTTC. Translation: CSVEVLSSGTREYEQYF.

Worth noting for this clone: The same CDR3 also results from other DNA sequences found in this sample. J is TRBJ1-1 and V is TRBV7-2; TRBD1 might be the D (5 bases). From germline, CDR1 is SGHTA and CDR2 FQGNSA. The CDR3 totals 14 residues. Between the trimmed V and J ends, which lost 4 bases and 1 base, there was a span of 10 bases. The CDR3 region is CASSSGQGNTEAFF. The CDR3 region has the DNA TGTGCCAGCAGCTCCGGTCAGGGGAACACTGAAGCTTTCTTT. Full variable domain (outside the CDR3, taken from reference TRBV7-2 and TRBJ1-1): GAGVSQSPSNKVTEKGKDVELRCDPISGHTALYWYRQSLGQGLEFLIYFQGNSAPDKSGLPSDRFSAERTGGSVSTLTIQRTQQEDSAVYLCASSSGQGNTEAFFGQGTRLTVV.

This chain connects TRBV28 to TRBJ2-3; 8 nucleotides line up with TRBD2. J lost 3 bases, V lost 6 bases, and 2 bases had no gene match. The CDR3 runs to 13 residues. Germline V gene sequence: CDR1 MDHEN, CDR2 SYDVKM. CDR3 sequence reads: CASRRGGTDTQYF. The DNA for the CDR3 is TGTGCCAGCAGACGGGGGGGGACAGATACGCAGTATTTT.

The rearrangement uses TRBV3-1 (or the pseudogene TRBV3-2) and TRBJ2-2, with 9 nucleotides matching TRBD1. The CDR3 consists of 15 residues. V lost 3 bases to trimming and J lost 3 bases; unmatched junction nucleotides: 2. Germline loops: CDR1 LGHDT, CDR2 YNNKEL (reference sequence). The CDR3 region is CASSHRDRDTGELFF. In DNA, the CDR3 is TGTGCCAGCAGCCACCGGGACAGGGACACCGGGGAGCTGTTTTTT.

This chain joins TRBV4-1 and TRBJ1-2; tentative D call: TRBD1 (5 bases). Between the trimmed V and J ends, which lost 4 bases and 6 bases, there was a span of 15 bases. This CDR3 is built from 14 residues. Germline V gene lookup returns CDR1 MGHRA and CDR2 YSYEKL. The CDR3 protein is CASSPTGRVNGYTF. The CDR3 bases are TGCGCCAGCAGCCCGACGGGCAGGGTTAATGGCTACACCTTC.

The J gene is TRBJ2-2, the V gene TRBV7-3, with 7 positions matching TRBD1. In germline, CDR1 is SGHTA, CDR2 FQGTGA. The CDR3 has 13 residues. V lost 5 bases, J lost 5 bases, and 2 bases stayed unmatched. CDR3 nucleotides: TGTGCCAGCAGCCAGACAGGGACCGGGGAGCTGTTTTTT. Its protein product is CASSQTGTGELFF.

This chain uses TRBV5-1 with TRBJ2-5; D ambiguous. V was clipped by 1 base and J by 1 base, with 14 bases between them. CDR1 is SGHRS and CDR2 is YFSETQ in the germline V gene. The CDR3 loop spans 16 amino acids. The CDR3 region is CASSLIPAWSQETQYF. The CDR3 region has the DNA TGCGCCAGCAGCTTGATCCCAGCGTGGTCCCAAGAGACCCAGTACTTC.